This T cell receptor (beta chain) derives from a study of blood T cell repertoires in COVID-19. The germline V gene has CDR1 MRHNA and CDR2 SNTAGT. The CDR3 sequence is 13 residues long. V gave up 8 bases and J gave up 5 bases; unmatched junction bases: 4. In the study's own analysis: For nucleated cells, counts were estimated from reference gene primer amplification. Some clones are missing from TCRdb's copy, which holds only in-frame ones; the method was immunoSEQ multiplex PCR. D and trimming were read from the DNA, whereas the V and J calls and clone size are those reported in that table. The sample consists of about 95,000 clones, 81% of them appearing once.

This receptor was identified in a man older than 75 with COVID-19, enrolled during active disease. The V gene is TRBV6-4, the J gene TRBJ2-1; 9 bases agree with TRBD1. The sequencing input was peripheral blood. The CDR3 DNA reads TGTGCCAGCTCCCGGGACAGGGACAATGAGCAGTTCTTC. Protein sequence: CASSRDRDNEQFF.